This T cell receptor beta chain was identified in a study of T cells in Graves' hyperthyroidism and ophthalmopathy. Regions amplified from RNA transcripts were the TCR beta CDR3 regions. Initially, a first-round RT-PCR of the TCR CDR3 employed the HTBI primer set. Via MiXCR, TCRdb re-called the multiplex PCR reads, giving one row per CDR3 protein. The repertoire has about 680,000 distinct CDR3 sequences, approximately 36% of them found once; the top ten carry around 30%. As to this clonotype: As yet, its antigen is unknown.

General study points: Median prediction lead before ophthalmopathy onset was about 6.5 months with the model. Separating ophthalmopathy from stable hyperthyroidism was achieved by a 13 V-J model.

Each patient was aged 18 to 65 and had newly diagnosed hyperthyroidism of under 2 months' duration. Clinicians diagnosed patients from clinical symptoms, serum thyroxine and TRAb, thyroid ultrasound and orbital computed tomography. V shed 5 bases and J 8 bases; nucleotides not matched to a gene: 20. The CDR3 loop spans 17 amino acids. This clonotype originated in a woman aged 40 to 49 with Graves' hyperthyroidism. The sequenced sample consisted of blood. The chain is built from TRBV12-3 or TRBV12-4 and TRBJ1-2, with 7 bases matching TRBD1. The CDR3 here is CASSTNCDRELSYGYTF. CDR3 in DNA: TGTGCCAGCAGTACCAACTGCGACAGGGAATTATCGTACGGCTACACCTTC.